What follows are 9 T cell receptor beta chains derived from one specimen sequenced in a study of molecular identifiers for immune sequencing clone quantification. MiXCR, applied by TCRdb to the PCR reads, yields one record per CDR3 protein. The top ten clones hold less than 10% of a sample with around 100,000 distinct CDR3 sequences, 30% to 35% of them seen once. The sequencing input was naive CD8+ T cells from blood, with Jurkat cell RNA spiked in. Regarding subset: FACS-sorted CD8+CD4-CCR7+CD45RA+ naive T cells. The receptor source for this set is a human donor in good health. Some libraries in this study had Jurkat cell RNA spiked in.

J is TRBJ2-1 and V is TRBV6-2 or TRBV6-3, with 7 bases that match TRBD2. Germline loops: CDR1 MNHEY, CDR2 SVGEGT. V lost 2 bases to trimming and J lost 10 bases; unmatched junction nucleotides: 5. The CDR3 contains 13 residues. Here the CDR3 DNA reads TGTGCCAGCAGTTACGGAGCGGGATTGGAGCAGTTCTTC. It is translated as CASSYGAGLEQFF.

With regard to this clonotype: Because it lacks the conserved phenylalanine or tryptophan at the end, this CDR3 is likely a read error. This chain links TRBV13 with TRBJ2-7; 8 nucleotides line up with TRBD2. Per the germline V gene, CDR1 is PRHDT and CDR2 is FYEKMQ (reference sequence). This CDR3 has 15 amino acids. Trimming cost V 2 bases and J 3 bases; bases outside gene matches: 6. This CDR3 is CASSLTPGTSYEQYL. Here the CDR3 DNA reads TGTGCCAGCAGCTTAACCCCCGGGACTAGCTACGAGCAGTACCTC.

The chain employs TRBV20-1 and TRBJ1-5; the D is unclear. Germline V gives CDR1 DFQATT, CDR2 SNEGSKA (reference sequence). The germline V and J ends were trimmed by 3 bases and 3 bases, with 9 bases remaining between them. The CDR3 length is 13 residues. The CDR3 DNA reads as TGCAGTGCTAGTGATCCCCCCAATCAGCCCCAGCATTTT. Its protein is CSASDPPNQPQHF.

This clonotype has more than one count but fewer than ten. The junction does not match germline at one end; this may be a read error. V is TRBV7-7 and J is TRBJ2-7; D gene uncertain. The CDR3 length is 15 residues. Per germline, CDR1 SSHAT and CDR2 FNYEAQ (reference sequence). CDR3 nucleotides: TGTGCTAGCAGCTTCTTCGCTCCTATCTCCTACGAGCAGTACTTC. This sequence encodes CASSFFAPISYEQYF.

A note on this clonotype: One end of the junction does not line up with germline, which may come from a read error. CDR3 sequence: CSGTSGSGEQFF. CDR3 in DNA: TGCAGCGGTACAAGCGGCTCGGGGGAGCAGTTTTTT. The chain carries TRBV29-1 and TRBJ2-2; D may be TRBD2 (6 bases). CDR1 SQVTM and CDR2 ANQGSEA come from the germline V gene. This CDR3 contains 12 residues.

This clonotype came up a few times. This sequence joins TRBV7-9 and TRBJ1-2, with no clear D. Germline V gene sequence: CDR1 SEHNR, CDR2 FQNEAQ (reference sequence). CDR3 length equals 15 residues. Deletions cut 1 base from V and 4 bases from J, with 13 bases between. The CDR3 DNA sequence: TGTGCCAGCAGCTTAGGTCAGTCCGGACCCTATGGCTACACCTTC. Its protein product is CASSLGQSGPYGYTF.

Comments on this clonotype: It may be a read error: a sequence one base away is much more abundant. The chain combines TRBV12-3 or TRBV12-4 with TRBJ2-5; D is unresolved. V was pared by 5 bases and J by 1 base, with 8 bases between. This CDR3 has 13 amino acids. CDR3 residues: CASSGGSQETQYF. The CDR3 coding sequence is TGTGCCAGCAGTGGTGGCTCCCAAGAGACCCAGTACTTC.

This clonotype has only a few counts. The rearrangement joins TRBV28 to TRBJ2-7; no clear D gene. Germline values: CDR1 MDHEN, CDR2 SYDVKM. The CDR3 is 11 residues long. Deletions cut 11 bases from V and 2 bases from J, with 10 bases between. This CDR3 reads CAASTAYEQYF. The CDR3, as DNA: TGTGCCGCAAGCACGGCCTACGAGCAGTACTTC.

This clonotype has more than one count but fewer than ten. This chain links TRBV7-9 with TRBJ2-6; no definite D call. Germline V gene lookup returns CDR1 SEHNR and CDR2 FQNEAQ (reference sequence). The CDR3 has 17 residues. V was shortened by 2 bases and J by 1 base, with 12 bases between the two germline ends. The CDR3 bases are TGTGCCAGCAGCTTATATAGTCGGATGTCTGGGGCCAACGTCCTGACTTTC. Its protein is CASSLYSRMSGANVLTF.